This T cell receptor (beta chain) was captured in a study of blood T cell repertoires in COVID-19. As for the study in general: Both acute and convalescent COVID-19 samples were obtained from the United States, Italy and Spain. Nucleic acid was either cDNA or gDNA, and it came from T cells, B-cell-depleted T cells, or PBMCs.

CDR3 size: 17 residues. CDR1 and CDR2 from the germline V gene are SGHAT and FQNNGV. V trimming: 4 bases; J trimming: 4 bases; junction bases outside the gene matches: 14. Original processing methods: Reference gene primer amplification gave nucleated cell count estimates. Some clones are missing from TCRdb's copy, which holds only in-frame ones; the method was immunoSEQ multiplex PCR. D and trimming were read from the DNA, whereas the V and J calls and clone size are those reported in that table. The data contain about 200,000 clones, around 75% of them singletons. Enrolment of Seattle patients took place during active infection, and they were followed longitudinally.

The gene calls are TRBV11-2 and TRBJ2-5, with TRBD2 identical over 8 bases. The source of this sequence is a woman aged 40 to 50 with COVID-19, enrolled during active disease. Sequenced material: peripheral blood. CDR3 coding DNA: TGTGCCAGCAGCTCCCTTAGCGGGATCGGCAGGGGAGAGACCCAGTACTTC. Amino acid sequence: CASSSLSGIGRGETQYF.